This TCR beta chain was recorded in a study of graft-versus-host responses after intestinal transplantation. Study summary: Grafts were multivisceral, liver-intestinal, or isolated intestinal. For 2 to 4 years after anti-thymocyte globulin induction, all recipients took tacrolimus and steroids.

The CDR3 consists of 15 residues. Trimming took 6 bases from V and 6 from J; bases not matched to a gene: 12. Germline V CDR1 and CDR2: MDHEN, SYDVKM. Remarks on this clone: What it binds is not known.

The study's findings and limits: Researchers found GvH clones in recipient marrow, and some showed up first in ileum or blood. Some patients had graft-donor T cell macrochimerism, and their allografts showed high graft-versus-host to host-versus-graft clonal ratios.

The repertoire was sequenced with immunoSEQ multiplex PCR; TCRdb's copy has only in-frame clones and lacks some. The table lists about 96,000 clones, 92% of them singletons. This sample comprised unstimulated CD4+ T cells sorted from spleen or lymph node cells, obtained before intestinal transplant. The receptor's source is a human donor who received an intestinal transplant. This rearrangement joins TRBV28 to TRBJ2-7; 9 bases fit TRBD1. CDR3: CASSLRDRVRGEQYF. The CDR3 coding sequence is TGTGCCAGCAGCCTCCGGGACAGGGTTCGCGGCGAGCAGTACTTC.